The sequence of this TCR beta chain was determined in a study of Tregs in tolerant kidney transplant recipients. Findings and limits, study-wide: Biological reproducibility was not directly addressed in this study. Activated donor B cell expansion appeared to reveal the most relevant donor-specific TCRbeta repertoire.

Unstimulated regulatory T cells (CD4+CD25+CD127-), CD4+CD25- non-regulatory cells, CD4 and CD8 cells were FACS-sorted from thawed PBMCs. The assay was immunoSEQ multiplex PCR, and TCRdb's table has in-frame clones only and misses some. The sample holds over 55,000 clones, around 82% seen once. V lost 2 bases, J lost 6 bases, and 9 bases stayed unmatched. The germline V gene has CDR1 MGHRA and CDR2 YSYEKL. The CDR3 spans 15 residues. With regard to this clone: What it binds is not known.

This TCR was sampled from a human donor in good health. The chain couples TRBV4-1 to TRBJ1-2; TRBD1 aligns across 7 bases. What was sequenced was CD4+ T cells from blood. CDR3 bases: TGCGCCAGCAGCCAACCGACAGGGTTGAGGGATGGCTACACCTTC. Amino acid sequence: CASSQPTGLRDGYTF.